This TCR beta chain was found in a study of cytomegalovirus exposure and HLA in healthy donors. Overall study findings and caveats: A later analysis linked a missense DCLRE1C variant to TCR beta V- and J-gene trimming. A later analysis reportedly found fewer N-insertions in an Asian-associated ancestry cluster than the roughly 670-donor mean.

As regards this clone: Its antigen is currently unknown.

After removal of 6 bases from V and 6 bases from J, the junction contained 8 bases not matched to a gene. The CDR3 length is 14 residues. Germline V gives CDR1 MDHEN, CDR2 SYDVKM. Both 60 Vbeta primers and 13 Jbeta primers went into the PCR. Using immunoSEQ multiplex PCR, the repertoire was profiled, and TCRdb retains in-frame clones only, with some absent. There are under 200,000 clones in the sample; around 84% occur only once, and 1.9% lies in the top ten. The chain carries TRBV28 and TRBJ1-5; 7 bases agree with TRBD1. The TCR comes from a man aged 18 to 29 in good health and CMV-seronegative. Sequencing was done on a sample of PBMCs. The CDR3 nucleotides are TGTGCCAGCAGCTCCGGACAGGTGGGTCAGCCCCAGCATTTT. Amino acids: CASSSGQVGQPQHF.